The 6 T cell receptor beta chains below come from one sample, sequenced in a study of T cell responses to AZD1222 COVID-19 vaccine. TCRdb's table, derived via immunoSEQ multiplex PCR, lists solely in-frame clones and lacks some. The sample yields 150,000 to 200,000 clones, 85% to 95% seen once. The material sequenced was peripheral blood, taken 28 days after the second AZD1222 dose. Source of these receptors: an adult who received the AZD1222 COVID-19 vaccine.

The rearrangement uses TRBV7-8 and TRBJ1-4; D is ambiguous. CDR1 SGHVS and CDR2 FQNEAQ come from the germline V gene. The CDR3 runs 15 residues. Trimming cost V 5 bases and J 2 bases, with 12 bases left between them. CDR3 loop: CASSPRTATNEKLFF. Here the CDR3 DNA reads TGTGCCAGCAGCCCCAGGACCGCTACTAATGAAAAACTGTTTTTT.

This rearrangement joins TRBV24-1 to TRBJ2-3; a possible D gene is TRBD2 (5 bases). Germline lookup yields CDR1 KGHDR and CDR2 SFDVKD. This CDR3 contains 14 residues. With 4 bases removed from V and 2 bases from J, the gap between germline ends came to 9 bases. CDR3: CATSESGVTDTQYF. In nucleotides, the CDR3 is TGTGCCACCAGTGAATCCGGGGTCACAGATACGCAGTATTTT.

This clone has more than one count but fewer than ten. The V and J genes are TRBV20-1 and TRBJ2-5, with D unresolved. The CDR3 spans 10 residues. Germline lookup yields CDR1 DFQATT and CDR2 SNEGSKA (reference sequence). Trimming removed 0 bases at V and 9 bases at J, with 5 bases between. The CDR3 DNA reads TGCAGTGCTAGAGATTTCGCCCAGTACTTC. Its translation is CSARDFAQYF.

The rearrangement joins TRBV11-2 to TRBJ1-3; D perhaps matches TRBD1 (5 bases). Per the germline V gene, CDR1 is SGHAT and CDR2 is FQNNGV. Trimming stripped 5 bases from V and 1 base from J, with 6 bases between. This CDR3 region has 13 residues. CDR3: CASSAGSGNTIYF. The CDR3, as DNA: TGTGCCAGCAGCGCAGGGTCTGGAAACACCATATATTTT.

J is TRBJ1-5 and V is TRBV7-2; possibly TRBD1 for D (5 bases). Trimming cost V 1 base and J 9 bases, with 10 bases left between them. The CDR3 loop spans 13 amino acids. Germline V gene data show CDR1 as SGHTA and CDR2 as FQGNSA. The DNA for the CDR3 is TGTGCCAGCAGCTTAGTCCGGGGCCCGCCCCAGCATTTT. It codes for CASSLVRGPPQHF.

V gene TRBV3-1 (or the pseudogene TRBV3-2) combines with J gene TRBJ1-2; tentatively, D is TRBD1 (5 bases). The V gene's germline CDR1 is LGHDT and CDR2 YNNKEL (reference sequence). The V end lost 3 bases, the J end lost 3 bases, and 11 bases lay between the germline ends. The CDR3 consists of 14 residues. The CDR3 DNA follows: TGTGCCAGCAGCCAGGGGGGGTTTGACTATGGCTACACCTTC. Its protein is CASSQGGFDYGYTF.